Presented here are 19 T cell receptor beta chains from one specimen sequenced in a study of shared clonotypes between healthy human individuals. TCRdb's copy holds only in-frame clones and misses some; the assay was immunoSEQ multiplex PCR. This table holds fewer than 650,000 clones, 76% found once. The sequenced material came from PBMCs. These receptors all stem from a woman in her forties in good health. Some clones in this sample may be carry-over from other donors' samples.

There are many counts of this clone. CDR3 in amino acids: CASSFSSTYEQYF. In nucleotides, the CDR3 is TGCGCCAGCAGCTTTAGCTCGACCTACGAGCAGTACTTC. The chain uses TRBV5-1 and TRBJ2-7; unclear D gene. CDR1 SGHRS and CDR2 YFSETQ come from the germline V gene. There are 13 residues in the CDR3. Trimming shortened V by 2 bases and J by 2 bases, and 8 bases separated the two germline ends.

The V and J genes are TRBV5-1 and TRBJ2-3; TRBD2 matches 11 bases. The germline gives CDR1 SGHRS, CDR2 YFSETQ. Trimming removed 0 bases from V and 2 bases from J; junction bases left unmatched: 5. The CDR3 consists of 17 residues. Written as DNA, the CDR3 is TGCGCCAGCAGCTTGGCCCTAGCGGGAGGCAACACAGATACGCAGTATTTT. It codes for CASSLALAGGNTDTQYF.

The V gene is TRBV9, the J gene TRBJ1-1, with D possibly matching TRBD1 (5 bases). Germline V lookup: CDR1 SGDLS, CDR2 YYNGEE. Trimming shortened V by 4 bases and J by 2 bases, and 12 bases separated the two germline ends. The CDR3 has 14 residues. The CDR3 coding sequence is TGTGCCAGCAGCCCTTTGGACACTAACACTGAAGCTTTCTTT. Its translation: CASSPLDTNTEAFF.

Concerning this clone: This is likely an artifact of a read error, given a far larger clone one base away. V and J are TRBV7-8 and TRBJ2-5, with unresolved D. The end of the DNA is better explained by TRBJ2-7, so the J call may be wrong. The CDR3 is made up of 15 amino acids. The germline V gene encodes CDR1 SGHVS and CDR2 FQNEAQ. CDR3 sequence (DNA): TGTGCCAGCAGATTCCTCCGCTACTCACCCTACGAGCAGTACTTC. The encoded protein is CASRFLRYSPYEQYF.

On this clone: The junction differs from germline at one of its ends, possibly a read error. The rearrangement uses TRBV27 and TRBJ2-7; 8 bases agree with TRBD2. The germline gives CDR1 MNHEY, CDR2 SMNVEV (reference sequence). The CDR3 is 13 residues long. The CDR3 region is CASGLAGRYEQYF. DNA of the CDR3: TGTGCCAGCGGTTTAGCGGGAAGATACGAGCAGTACTTC.

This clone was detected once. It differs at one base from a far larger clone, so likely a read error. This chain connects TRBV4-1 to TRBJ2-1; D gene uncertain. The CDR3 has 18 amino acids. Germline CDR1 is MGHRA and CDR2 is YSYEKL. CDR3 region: CASSQGGLVAFTVHEQLF. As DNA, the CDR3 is TGCGCCAGCAGCCAAGGGGGTCTGGTGGCCTTCACCGTCCATGAGCAGCTCTTC.

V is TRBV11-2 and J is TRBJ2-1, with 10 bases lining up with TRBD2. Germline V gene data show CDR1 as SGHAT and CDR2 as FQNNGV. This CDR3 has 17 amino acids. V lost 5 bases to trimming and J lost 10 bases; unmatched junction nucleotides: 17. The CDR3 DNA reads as TGTGCCAGCAGCACCCTCGGGGAGGCTAGCGGGAGCAGGGAGCAGTTCTTC. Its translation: CASSTLGEASGSREQFF.

The CDR3 DNA reads TGTGCCAGCTCACTGCCAGCTCACAGGGGAACTGAAGCTTTCTTT. Residues: CASSLPAHRGTEAFF. The rearrangement uses TRBV18 and TRBJ1-1, with 7 bases fitting TRBD1. Trimming cost V 4 bases and J 5 bases; bases outside gene matches: 10. Germline V gives CDR1 KGHSH, CDR2 LQKENI. The CDR3 spans 15 residues.

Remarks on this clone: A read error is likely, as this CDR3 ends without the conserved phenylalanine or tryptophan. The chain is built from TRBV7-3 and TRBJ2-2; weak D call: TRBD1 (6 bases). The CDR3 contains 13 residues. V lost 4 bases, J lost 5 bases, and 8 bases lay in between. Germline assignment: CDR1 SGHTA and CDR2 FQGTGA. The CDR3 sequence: CASSSQGTGELFL. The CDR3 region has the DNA TGTGCCAGCAGCTCACAGGGAACCGGGGAGCTGTTTCTT.

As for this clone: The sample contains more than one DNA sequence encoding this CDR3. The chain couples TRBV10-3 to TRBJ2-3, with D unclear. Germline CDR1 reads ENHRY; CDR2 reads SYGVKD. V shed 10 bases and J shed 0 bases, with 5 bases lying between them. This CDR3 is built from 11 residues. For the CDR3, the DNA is TGTGCCACGTCTAGCACAGATACGCAGTATTTT. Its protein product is CATSSTDTQYF.

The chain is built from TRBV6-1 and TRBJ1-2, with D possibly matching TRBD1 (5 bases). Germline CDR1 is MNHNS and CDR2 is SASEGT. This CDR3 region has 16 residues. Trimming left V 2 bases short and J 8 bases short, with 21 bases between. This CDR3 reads CASSELWVGPTRGYTF. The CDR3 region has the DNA TGTGCCAGCAGTGAATTGTGGGTGGGGCCAACTCGGGGCTACACCTTC.

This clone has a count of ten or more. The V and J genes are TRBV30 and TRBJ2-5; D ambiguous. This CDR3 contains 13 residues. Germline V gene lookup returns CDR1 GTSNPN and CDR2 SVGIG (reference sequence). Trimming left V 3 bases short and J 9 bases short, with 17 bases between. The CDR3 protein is CAWSDGATQAQYF. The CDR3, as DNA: TGTGCCTGGAGCGATGGAGCTACCCAGGCCCAGTACTTC.

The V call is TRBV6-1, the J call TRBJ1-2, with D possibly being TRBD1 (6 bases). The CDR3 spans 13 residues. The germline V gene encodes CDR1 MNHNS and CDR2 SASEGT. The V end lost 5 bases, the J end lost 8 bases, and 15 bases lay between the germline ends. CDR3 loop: CASSNRASGGYTF. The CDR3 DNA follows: TGTGCCAGCAGTAACAGGGCCTCAGGGGGCTACACCTTC.

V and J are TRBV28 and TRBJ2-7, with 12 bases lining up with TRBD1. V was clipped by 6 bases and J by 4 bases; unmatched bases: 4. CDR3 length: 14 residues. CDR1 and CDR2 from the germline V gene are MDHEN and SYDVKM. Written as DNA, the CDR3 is TGTGCCAGCAGCGGGACAGGGGGCTGGTACGAGCAGTACTTC. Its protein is CASSGTGGWYEQYF.

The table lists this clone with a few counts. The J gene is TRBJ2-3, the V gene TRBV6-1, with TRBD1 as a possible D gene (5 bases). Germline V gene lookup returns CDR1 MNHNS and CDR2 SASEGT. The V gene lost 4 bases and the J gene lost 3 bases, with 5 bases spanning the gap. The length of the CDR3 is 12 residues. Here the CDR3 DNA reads TGTGCCAGCAGTGGGACAACAGATACGCAGTATTTT. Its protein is CASSGTTDTQYF.

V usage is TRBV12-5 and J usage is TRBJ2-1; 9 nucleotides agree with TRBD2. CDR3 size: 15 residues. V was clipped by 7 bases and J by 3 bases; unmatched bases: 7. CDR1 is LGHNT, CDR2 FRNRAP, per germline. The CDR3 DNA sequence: TGTGCTAGTGACCAGCGGGAGGTAATCTACAATGAGCAGTTCTTC. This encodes CASDQREVIYNEQFF.

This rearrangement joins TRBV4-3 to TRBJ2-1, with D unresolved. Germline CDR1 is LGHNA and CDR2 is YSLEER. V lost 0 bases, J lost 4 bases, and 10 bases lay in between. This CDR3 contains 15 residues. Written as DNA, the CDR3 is TGCGCCAGCAGCCAAGAGACCTGGGGATACAATGAGCAGTTCTTC. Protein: CASSQETWGYNEQFF.

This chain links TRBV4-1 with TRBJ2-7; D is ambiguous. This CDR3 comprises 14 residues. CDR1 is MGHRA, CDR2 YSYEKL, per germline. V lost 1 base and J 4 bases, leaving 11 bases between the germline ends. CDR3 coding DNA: TGCGCCAGCAGCCAAGGAGTAAGGTTTTACGAGCAGTACTTC. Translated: CASSQGVRFYEQYF.

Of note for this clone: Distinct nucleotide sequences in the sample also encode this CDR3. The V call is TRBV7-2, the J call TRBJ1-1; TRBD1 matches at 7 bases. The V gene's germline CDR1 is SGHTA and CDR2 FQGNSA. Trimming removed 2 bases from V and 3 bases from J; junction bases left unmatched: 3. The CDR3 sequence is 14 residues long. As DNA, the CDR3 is TGTGCCAGCAGCTTACAGGGGGGTGACACTGAAGCTTTCTTT. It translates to CASSLQGGDTEAFF.